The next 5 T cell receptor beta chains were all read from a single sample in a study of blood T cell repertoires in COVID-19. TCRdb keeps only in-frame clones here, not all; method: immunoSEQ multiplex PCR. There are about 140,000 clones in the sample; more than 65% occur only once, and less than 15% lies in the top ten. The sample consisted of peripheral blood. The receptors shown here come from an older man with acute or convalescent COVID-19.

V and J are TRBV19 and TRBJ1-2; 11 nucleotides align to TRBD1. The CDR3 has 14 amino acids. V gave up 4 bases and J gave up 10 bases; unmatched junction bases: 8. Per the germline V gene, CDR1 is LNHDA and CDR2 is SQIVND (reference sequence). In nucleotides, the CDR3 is TGTGCCAGTAGTACTGGGGACAGGGGGAGCCTCTACACCTTC. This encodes CASSTGDRGSLYTF.

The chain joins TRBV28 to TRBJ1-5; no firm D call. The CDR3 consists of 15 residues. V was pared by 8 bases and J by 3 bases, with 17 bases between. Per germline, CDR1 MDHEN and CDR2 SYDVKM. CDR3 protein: CASSPLGLINQPQHF. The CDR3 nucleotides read TGTGCCAGCTCACCCCTTGGACTAATCAATCAGCCCCAGCATTTT.

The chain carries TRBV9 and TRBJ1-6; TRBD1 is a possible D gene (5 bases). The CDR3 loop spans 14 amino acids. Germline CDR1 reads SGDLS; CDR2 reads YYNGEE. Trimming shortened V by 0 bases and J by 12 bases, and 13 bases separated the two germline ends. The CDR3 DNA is TGTGCCAGCAGCGTAGTTTCAGGGCAAGGACCCCTCCACTTT. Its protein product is CASSVVSGQGPLHF.

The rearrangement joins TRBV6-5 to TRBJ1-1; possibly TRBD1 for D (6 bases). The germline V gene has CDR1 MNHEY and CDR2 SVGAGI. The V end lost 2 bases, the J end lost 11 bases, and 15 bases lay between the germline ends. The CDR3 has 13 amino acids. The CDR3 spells CASSYVGQGHAFF. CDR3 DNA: TGTGCCAGCAGTTACGTGGGGCAGGGGCATGCTTTCTTT.

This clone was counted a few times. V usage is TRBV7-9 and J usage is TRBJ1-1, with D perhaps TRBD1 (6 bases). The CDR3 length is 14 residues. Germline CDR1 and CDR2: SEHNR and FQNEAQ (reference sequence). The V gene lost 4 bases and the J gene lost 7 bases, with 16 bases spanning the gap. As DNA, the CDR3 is TGTGCCAGCAGCTGGCACAGGGAGATGAATGAAGCTTTCTTT. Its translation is CASSWHREMNEAFF.